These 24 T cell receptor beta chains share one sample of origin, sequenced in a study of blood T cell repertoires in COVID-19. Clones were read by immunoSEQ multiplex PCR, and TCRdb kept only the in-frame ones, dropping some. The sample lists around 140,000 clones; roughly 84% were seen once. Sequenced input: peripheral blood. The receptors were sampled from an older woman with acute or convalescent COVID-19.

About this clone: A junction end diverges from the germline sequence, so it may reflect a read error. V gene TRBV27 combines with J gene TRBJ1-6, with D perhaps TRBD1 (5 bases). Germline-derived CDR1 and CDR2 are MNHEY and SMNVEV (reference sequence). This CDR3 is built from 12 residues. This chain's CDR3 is CASSSRGDDGGF. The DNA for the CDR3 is TGTGCCAGCAGTTCCAGAGGAGACGACGGGGGCTTT.

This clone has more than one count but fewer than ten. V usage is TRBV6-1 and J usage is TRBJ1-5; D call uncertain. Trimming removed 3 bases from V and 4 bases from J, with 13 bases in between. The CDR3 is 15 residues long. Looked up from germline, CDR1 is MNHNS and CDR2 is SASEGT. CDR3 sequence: CASSDGGVENQPQHF. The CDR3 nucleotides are TGTGCCAGCAGTGACGGTGGTGTCGAAAATCAGCCCCAGCATTTT.

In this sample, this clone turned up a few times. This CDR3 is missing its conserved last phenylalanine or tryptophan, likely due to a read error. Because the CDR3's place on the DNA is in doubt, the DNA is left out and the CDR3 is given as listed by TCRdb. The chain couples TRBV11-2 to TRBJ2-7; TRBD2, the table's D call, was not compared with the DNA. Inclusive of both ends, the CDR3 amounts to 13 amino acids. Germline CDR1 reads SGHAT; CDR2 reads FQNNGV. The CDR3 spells CASSPPSRGGLFP.

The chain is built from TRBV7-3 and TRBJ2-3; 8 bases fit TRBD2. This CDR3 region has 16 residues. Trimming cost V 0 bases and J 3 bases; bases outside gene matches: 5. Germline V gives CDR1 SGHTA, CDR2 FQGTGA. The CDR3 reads CASSLTRLAGTDTQYF. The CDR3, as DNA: TGTGCCAGCAGCTTAACTCGATTAGCGGGGACAGATACGCAGTATTTT.

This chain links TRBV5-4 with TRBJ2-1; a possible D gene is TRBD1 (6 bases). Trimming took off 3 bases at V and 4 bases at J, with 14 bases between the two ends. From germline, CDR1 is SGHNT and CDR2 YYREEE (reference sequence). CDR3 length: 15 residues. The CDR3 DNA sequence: TGTGCCAGCAGCTCGACAGGAGCACTTTACAATGAGCAGTTCTTC. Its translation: CASSSTGALYNEQFF.

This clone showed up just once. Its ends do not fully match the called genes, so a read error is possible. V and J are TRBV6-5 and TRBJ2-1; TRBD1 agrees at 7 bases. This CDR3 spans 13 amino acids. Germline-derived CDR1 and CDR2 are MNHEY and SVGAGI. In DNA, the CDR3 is TGTGCCAGCAGTTACCCATCAGACAGGGCATGGATCTTC. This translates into CASSYPSDRAWIF.

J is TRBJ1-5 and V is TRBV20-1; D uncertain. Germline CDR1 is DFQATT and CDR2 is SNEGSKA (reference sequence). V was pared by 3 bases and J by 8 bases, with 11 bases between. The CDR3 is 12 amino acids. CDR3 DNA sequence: TGCAGTGCTAGTTCGGGAGAGGAGCCCCAGCATTTT. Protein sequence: CSASSGEEPQHF.

CDR3 amino acids: CASGRGGPADTQYF. CDR3 sequence (DNA): TGCGCCAGCGGGCGGGGGGGCCCAGCAGATACGCAGTATTTT. The chain has TRBV10-1 and TRBJ2-3; TRBD2 matches 9 bases. Germline CDR1 and CDR2: WNHNN and SYGVQD (reference sequence). V lost 8 bases, J lost 4 bases, and 7 bases stayed unmatched. The CDR3 contains 14 residues.

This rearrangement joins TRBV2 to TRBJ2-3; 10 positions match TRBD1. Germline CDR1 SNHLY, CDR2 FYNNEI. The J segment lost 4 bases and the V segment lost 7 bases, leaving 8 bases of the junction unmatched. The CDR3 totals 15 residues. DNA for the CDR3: TGTGCCAGCACCCAGGACAGGGGGGACGCAGATACGCAGTATTTT. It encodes CASTQDRGDADTQYF.

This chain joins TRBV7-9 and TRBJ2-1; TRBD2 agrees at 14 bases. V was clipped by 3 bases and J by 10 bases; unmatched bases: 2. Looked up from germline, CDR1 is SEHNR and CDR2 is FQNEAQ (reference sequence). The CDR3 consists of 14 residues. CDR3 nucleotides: TGTGCCAGCAGCTTGGGACTAGCGGGGGTAGAGCAGTTCTTC. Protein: CASSLGLAGVEQFF. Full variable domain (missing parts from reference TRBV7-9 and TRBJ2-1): DTGVSQNPRHKITKRGQNVTFRCDPISEHNRLYWYRQTLGQGPEFLTYFQNEAQLEKSRLLSDRFSAERPKGSFSTLEIQRTEQGDSAMYLCASSLGLAGVEQFFGPGTRLTVL.

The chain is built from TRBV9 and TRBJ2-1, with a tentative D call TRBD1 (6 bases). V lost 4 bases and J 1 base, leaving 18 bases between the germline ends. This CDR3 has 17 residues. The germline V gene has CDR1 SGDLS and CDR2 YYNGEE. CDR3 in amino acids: CASSPQPQGTSYNEQFF. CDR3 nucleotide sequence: TGTGCCAGCAGCCCCCAGCCCCAGGGGACGTCCTACAATGAGCAGTTCTTC.

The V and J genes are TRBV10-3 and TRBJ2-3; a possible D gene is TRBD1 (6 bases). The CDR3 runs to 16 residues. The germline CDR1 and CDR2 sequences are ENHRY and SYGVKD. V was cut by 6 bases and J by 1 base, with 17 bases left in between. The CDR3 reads CAIRVGAPGGTDTQYF. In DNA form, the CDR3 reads TGTGCCATCAGGGTGGGGGCGCCCGGTGGCACAGATACGCAGTATTTT.

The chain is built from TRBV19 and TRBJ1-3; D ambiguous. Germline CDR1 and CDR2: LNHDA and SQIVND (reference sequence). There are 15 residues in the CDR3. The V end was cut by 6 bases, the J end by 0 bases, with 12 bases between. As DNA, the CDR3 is TGTGCCAGTAGACCTAGGATTAACTCTGGAAACACCATATATTTT. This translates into CASRPRINSGNTIYF.

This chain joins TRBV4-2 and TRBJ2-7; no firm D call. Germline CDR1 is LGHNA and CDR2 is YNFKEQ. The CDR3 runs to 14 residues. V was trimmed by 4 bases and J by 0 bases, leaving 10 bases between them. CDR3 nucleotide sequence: TGTGCCAGCAGCCTGGTTACTGGCTCCTACGAGCAGTACTTC. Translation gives CASSLVTGSYEQYF.

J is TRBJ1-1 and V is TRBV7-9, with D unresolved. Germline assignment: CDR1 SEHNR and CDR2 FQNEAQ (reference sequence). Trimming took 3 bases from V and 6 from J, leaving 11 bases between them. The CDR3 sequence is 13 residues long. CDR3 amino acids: CASSFPATAEAFF. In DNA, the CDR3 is TGTGCCAGCAGCTTCCCTGCCACGGCTGAAGCTTTCTTT.

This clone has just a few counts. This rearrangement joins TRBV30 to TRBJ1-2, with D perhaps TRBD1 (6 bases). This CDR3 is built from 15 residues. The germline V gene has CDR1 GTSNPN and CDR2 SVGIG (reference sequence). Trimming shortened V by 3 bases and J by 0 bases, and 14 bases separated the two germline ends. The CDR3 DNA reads TGTGCCTGGAGACACAGGACAGCAGCTAACTATGGCTACACCTTC. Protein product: CAWRHRTAANYGYTF.

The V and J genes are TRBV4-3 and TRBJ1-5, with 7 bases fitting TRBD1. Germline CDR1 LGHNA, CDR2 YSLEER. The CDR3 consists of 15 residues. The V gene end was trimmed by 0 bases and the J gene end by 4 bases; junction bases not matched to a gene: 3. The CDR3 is CASSQDVRGNQPQHF. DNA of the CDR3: TGCGCCAGCAGCCAAGACGTCAGGGGGAATCAGCCCCAGCATTTT.

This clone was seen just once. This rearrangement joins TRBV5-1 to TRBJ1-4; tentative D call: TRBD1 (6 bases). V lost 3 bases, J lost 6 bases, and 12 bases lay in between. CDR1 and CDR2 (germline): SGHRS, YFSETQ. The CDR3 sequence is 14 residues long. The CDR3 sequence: CASSSPGTHEKLFF. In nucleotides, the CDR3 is TGCGCCAGCAGCTCTCCCGGGACACATGAAAAACTGTTTTTT.

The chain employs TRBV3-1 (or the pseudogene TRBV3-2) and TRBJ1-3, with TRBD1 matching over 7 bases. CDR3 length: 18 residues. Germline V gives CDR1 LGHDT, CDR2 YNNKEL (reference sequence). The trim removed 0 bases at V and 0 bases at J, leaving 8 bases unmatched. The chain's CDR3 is CASSQDGTALISGNTIYF. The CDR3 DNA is TGTGCCAGCAGCCAAGATGGGACAGCACTGATCTCTGGAAACACCATATATTTT.

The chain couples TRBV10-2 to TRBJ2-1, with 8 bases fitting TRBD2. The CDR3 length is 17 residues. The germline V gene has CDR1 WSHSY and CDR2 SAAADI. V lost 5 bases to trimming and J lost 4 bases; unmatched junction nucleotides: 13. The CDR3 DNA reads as TGCGCCAGCAGTACCATCCGGCGGACTAGCCGGTACAATGAGCAGTTCTTC. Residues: CASSTIRRTSRYNEQFF.

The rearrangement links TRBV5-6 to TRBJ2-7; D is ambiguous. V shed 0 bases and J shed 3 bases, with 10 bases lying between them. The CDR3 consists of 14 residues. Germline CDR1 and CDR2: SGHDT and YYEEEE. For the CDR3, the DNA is TGTGCCAGCAGCTTGGCGGCGACTTTCTACGAGCAGTACTTC. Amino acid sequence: CASSLAATFYEQYF. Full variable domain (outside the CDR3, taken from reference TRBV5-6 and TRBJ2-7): DAGVTQSPTHLIKTRGQQVTLRCSPKSGHDTVSWYQQALGQGPQFIFQYYEEEERQRGNFPDRFSGHQFPNYSSELNVNALLLGDSALYLCASSLAATFYEQYFGPGTRLTVT.

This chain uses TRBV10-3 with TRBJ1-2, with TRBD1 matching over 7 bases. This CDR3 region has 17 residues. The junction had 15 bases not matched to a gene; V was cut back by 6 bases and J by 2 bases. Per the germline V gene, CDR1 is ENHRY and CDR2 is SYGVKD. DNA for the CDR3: TGTGCCATCAGCACAGACCTGTCAGGGGGTCGGAACTATGGCTACACCTTC. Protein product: CAISTDLSGGRNYGYTF.

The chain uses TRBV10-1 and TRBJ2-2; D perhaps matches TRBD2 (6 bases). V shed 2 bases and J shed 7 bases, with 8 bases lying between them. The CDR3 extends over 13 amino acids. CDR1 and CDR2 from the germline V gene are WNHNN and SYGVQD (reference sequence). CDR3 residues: CASSELGGGELFF. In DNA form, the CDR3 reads TGCGCCAGCAGTGAGCTGGGGGGCGGGGAGCTGTTTTTT.

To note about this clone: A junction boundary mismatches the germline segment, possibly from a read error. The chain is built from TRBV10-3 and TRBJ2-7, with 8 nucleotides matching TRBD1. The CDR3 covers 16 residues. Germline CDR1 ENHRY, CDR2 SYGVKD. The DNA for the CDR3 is TGTGCCATCAGTGACTCTCGGGGTGACAGGGGCTACGTGCAGTACTTC. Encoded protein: CAISDSRGDRGYVQYF.